This T cell receptor (beta chain) was identified in a study of T cells in localized non-small cell lung cancer. Study-wide results and caveats: Median approximately 58 top-100 tumor clones were shared with paired adjacent lung. Tumor trailed uninvolved adjacent lung in T cell clonality, which peaked there. Heterogeneity stays possible, as sequencing covered only one tumor region.

The protocol was immunoSEQ multiplex PCR, while the TCRdb copy is restricted to in-frame clones and leaves out a portion. The top ten clones hold 15% to 20% of a sample with some 49,000 clones, around 81% of them seen once. As to this clone: As yet, its antigen is unknown.

Source: peripheral blood mononuclear cells, taken before any cancer treatment. The source of this sequence is a man between 40 and 70 years old with stage III lung adenocarcinoma.

CDR3: CASSRLAGLPGELFF. The CDR3 nucleotides read TGTGCCAGCAGTCGACTAGCGGGCTTGCCCGGGGAGCTGTTTTTT. The chain joins TRBV6-5 to TRBJ2-2, with TRBD2 identical over 10 bases. The V gene's germline CDR1 is MNHEY and CDR2 SVGAGI. This CDR3 has 15 amino acids. Trimming removed 5 bases from V and 6 bases from J; junction bases left unmatched: 6.